These 8 T cell receptor beta chains came from one sample sequenced in a study of T cells in Graves' hyperthyroidism and ophthalmopathy. RNA transcripts yielded amplified TCR beta CDR3 regions. HTBI primers were the set used in a first-round RT-PCR of the TCR CDR3. TCRdb reanalysed the multiplex PCR reads using MiXCR and keeps one entry per CDR3 protein. The table lists a few hundred thousand distinct CDR3 sequences, roughly 12% of them singletons. Input material: blood. The receptors come from a man aged 25-40 years with Graves' hyperthyroidism that later progressed to Graves' ophthalmopathy.

The V gene is TRBV30, the J gene TRBJ1-5, with D tentatively TRBD1 (5 bases). V dropped 0 bases and J dropped 6 bases, with 15 bases sitting between them. CDR1 and CDR2 from the germline V gene are GTSNPN and SVGIG (reference sequence). This CDR3 is built from 15 residues. The DNA for the CDR3 is TGTGCCTGGAGTGTTCGGACGGGGGGTATTCAGCCCCAGCATTTT. This codes for CAWSVRTGGIQPQHF.

This chain connects TRBV13 to TRBJ2-7; maybe TRBD2 (6 bases). CDR3 length: 12 residues. V gave up 3 bases and J gave up 7 bases, with 10 bases separating them. Germline values: CDR1 PRHDT, CDR2 FYEKMQ (reference sequence). For the CDR3, the DNA is TGTGCCAGCAGCTTTACGGGGGATGAGCAGTACTTC. This sequence encodes CASSFTGDEQYF.

In its sample, this clonotype was seen many times. The genes are TRBV18 and TRBJ2-5; TRBD2 is a possible D gene (5 bases). The germline V gene encodes CDR1 KGHSH and CDR2 LQKENI. The V and J ends lost 1 base and 4 bases respectively, with 10 bases between them. The CDR3 is 14 amino acids. The DNA for the CDR3 is TGTGCCAGCTCACCACAGGCGGGCGGAGAGACCCAGTACTTC. This gives the protein CASSPQAGGETQYF. The entire variable domain, with the rest obtained from reference TRBV18 and TRBJ2-5, is as follows: NAGVMQNPRHLVRRRGQEARLRCSPMKGHSHVYWYRQLPEEGLKFMVYLQKENIIDESGMPKERFSAEFPKEGPSILRIQQVVRGDSAAYFCASSPQAGGETQYFGPGTRLLVL.

This clonotype was found many times. V gene TRBV12-3 or TRBV12-4 combines with J gene TRBJ2-7; possible D gene TRBD1, 6 bases. Trimming cost V 3 bases and J 3 bases, with 9 bases left between them. CDR3 length: 13 residues. The CDR3 DNA sequence: TGTGCCAGCAGTTTGGGCAGGGGCTACGAGCAGTACTTC. Residues: CASSLGRGYEQYF.

CDR3 nucleotides: TGTGCCAGCAGCGTAAGGCTAGCGGGGGGGCAGACCGGGGAGCTGTTTTTT. This translates into CASSVRLAGGQTGELFF. J is TRBJ2-2 and V is TRBV9, with 12 bases matching TRBD2. Germline CDR1 and CDR2: SGDLS and YYNGEE. CDR3 length: 17 residues. V shed 1 base and J 5 bases; nucleotides not matched to a gene: 6.

This clonotype was seen ten or more times. The chain employs TRBV24-1 and TRBJ1-5, with 11 positions matching TRBD1. Losses at the gene ends were 5 bases for V and 1 base for J; bases not matched to a gene: 12. The CDR3 is made up of 19 amino acids. Per germline, CDR1 KGHDR and CDR2 SFDVKD. The chain's CDR3 is CATSVPRDRGGESNQPQHF. As DNA, the CDR3 is TGTGCCACCAGTGTGCCCCGGGACAGGGGGGGGGAAAGCAATCAGCCCCAGCATTTT.

Regarding this clonotype: One base away lies a much larger clone, so this may be a sequencing read error. The CDR3 sequence: CASGLEAGVETQYF. DNA of the CDR3: TGTGCCAGCGGCTTAGAAGCGGGGGTTGAGACCCAGTACTTC. The chain is built from TRBV11-2 and TRBJ2-5; TRBD2 matches 8 bases. The V gene's germline CDR1 is SGHAT and CDR2 FQNNGV. This CDR3 is 14 amino acids long.

This clonotype appeared many times. The CDR3 sequence is CASSATQGWTGELFF. The CDR3 DNA sequence: TGTGCCAGCAGCGCCACCCAGGGATGGACCGGGGAGCTGTTTTTT. The chain uses TRBV7-8 and TRBJ2-2; TRBD1 is a possible D gene (5 bases). This CDR3 region has 15 residues. Trimming took off 5 bases at V and 5 bases at J, with 15 bases between the two ends. Germline CDR1 and CDR2: SGHVS and FQNEAQ.